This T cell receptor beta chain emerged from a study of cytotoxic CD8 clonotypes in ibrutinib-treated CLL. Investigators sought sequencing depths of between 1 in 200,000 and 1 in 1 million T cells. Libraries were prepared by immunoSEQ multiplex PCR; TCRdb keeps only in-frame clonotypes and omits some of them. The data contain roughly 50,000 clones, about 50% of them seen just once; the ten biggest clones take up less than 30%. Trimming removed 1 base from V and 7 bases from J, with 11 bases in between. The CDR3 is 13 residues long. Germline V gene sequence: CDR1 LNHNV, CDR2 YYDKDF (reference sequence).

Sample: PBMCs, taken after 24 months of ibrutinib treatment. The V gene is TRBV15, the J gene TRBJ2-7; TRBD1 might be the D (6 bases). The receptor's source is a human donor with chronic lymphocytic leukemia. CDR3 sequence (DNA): TGTGCCACCAGCAGAGGATACAGGGAAGAGCAGTACTTC. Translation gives CATSRGYREEQYF. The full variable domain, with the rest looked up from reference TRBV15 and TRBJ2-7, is DAMVIQNPRYQVTQFGKPVTLSCSQTLNHNVMYWYQQKSSQAPKLLFHYYDKDFNNEADTPDNFQSRRPNTSFCFLDIRSPGLGDTAMYLCATSRGYREEQYFGPGTRLTVT.